This T cell receptor beta chain emerged from a study of metastatic and nonmetastatic thyroid tumors. The length of the CDR3 is 13 residues. Germline-derived CDR1 and CDR2 are SGHTA and FQGTGA. V was trimmed by 2 bases and J by 0 bases, leaving 4 bases between them. In the original processing: To classify distant metastasis in papillary thyroid cancer, a model was built from CDR3 differences across clinicopathological groups. MiXCR was used by TCRdb to re-call the PCR reads. The V and J calls come from TCRdb's annotation, not from the publication. The repertoire holds approximately 9,000 clones, about 33% seen once, with approximately 16% in the top ten. Thyroid surgery had not been preceded by any treatment in any patient. This clone is deemed medium-sized.

Sequencing input: adjacent normal tissue. This receptor was identified in a female donor with papillary thyroid cancer or a benign thyroid nodule (not recorded which). Some clones in this sample may be carry-over from other donors' samples. The V gene is TRBV7-3, the J gene TRBJ1-1; no definite D call. CDR3 in DNA: TGTGCCAGCAGCTTATCCATGAACACTGAAGCTTTCTTT. Protein: CASSLSMNTEAFF.